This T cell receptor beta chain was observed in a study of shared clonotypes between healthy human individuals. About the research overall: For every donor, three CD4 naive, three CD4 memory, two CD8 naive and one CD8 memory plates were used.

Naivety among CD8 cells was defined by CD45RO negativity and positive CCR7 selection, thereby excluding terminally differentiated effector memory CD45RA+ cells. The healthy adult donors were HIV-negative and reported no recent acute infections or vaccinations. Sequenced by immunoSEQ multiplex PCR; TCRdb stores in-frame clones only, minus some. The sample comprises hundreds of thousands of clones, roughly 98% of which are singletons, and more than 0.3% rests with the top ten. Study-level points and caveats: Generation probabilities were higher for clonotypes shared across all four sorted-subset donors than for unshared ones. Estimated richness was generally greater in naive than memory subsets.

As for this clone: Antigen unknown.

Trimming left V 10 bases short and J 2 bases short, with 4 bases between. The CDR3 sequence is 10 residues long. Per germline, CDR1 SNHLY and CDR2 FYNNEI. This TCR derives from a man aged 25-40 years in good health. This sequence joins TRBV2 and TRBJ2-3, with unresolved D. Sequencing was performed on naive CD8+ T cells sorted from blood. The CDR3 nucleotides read TGTGCCATCAACACAGATACGCAGTATTTT. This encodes CAINTDTQYF.